The 27 T cell receptor beta chains below all came from one sample that was sequenced in a study of T-cell reconstitution after alpha-beta-depleted transplantation in children. Researchers prepared the TCRbeta library using unique molecular identifiers, the study reports. A single record per CDR3 protein comes from TCRdb applying MiXCR to the PCR reads. Of hundreds of thousands of distinct CDR3 sequences in the sample, 15% to 20% were seen once. Material: PBMCs from the stem cell graft donor, obtained from the stem cell graft. The receptor set was obtained from a human donor who donated a stem cell graft to a child with acute lymphoblastic leukemia.

The chain employs TRBV5-8 and TRBJ1-5; D perhaps matches TRBD1 (6 bases). The CDR3 length is 16 residues. The ends were cut back, 4 bases at V and 3 bases at J, with 17 bases in the middle. In germline, CDR1 is SGHTS, CDR2 YDEGEE. CDR3 sequence (DNA): TGTGCCAGCAGCAATTACCCGGGGGCAGCCAATCAGCCCCAGCATTTT. Translated: CASSNYPGAANQPQHF.

The rearrangement uses TRBV4-1 and TRBJ1-5, with a tentative D call TRBD1 (5 bases). Deletions cut 4 bases from V and 6 bases from J, with 19 bases between. CDR3 length: 16 residues. Per germline, CDR1 MGHRA and CDR2 YSYEKL. The CDR3 sequence: CASSPVSGRVGQPQHF. CDR3 in DNA: TGCGCCAGCAGCCCCGTTTCGGGGCGGGTAGGTCAGCCCCAGCATTTT.

This clonotype was seen only a few times. The rearrangement uses TRBV7-9 and TRBJ2-2, with 11 bases lining up with TRBD1. This CDR3 has 15 amino acids. V lost 6 bases, J lost 3 bases, and 3 bases stayed unmatched. In germline, CDR1 is SEHNR, CDR2 FQNEAQ (reference sequence). CDR3 in amino acids: CASSRGQGDTGELFF. The CDR3 nucleotides are TGTGCCAGCAGTCGGGGACAGGGGGACACCGGGGAGCTGTTTTTT.

This clonotype turned up a few times. The rearrangement joins TRBV30 to TRBJ2-1; 9 bases are a match to TRBD1. Per germline, CDR1 GTSNPN and CDR2 SVGIG (reference sequence). Trimming at V came to 2 bases and at J to 4 bases, leaving 12 bases not matched to a gene. CDR3 length equals 17 residues. The CDR3, as DNA: TGTGCCTGGAGTTCCAAACCCGGGACAGGGTTATACAATGAGCAGTTCTTC. It specifies CAWSSKPGTGLYNEQFF.

This chain joins TRBV20-1 and TRBJ1-4; D possibly corresponds to TRBD1 (6 bases). The V gene's germline CDR1 is DFQATT and CDR2 SNEGSKA (reference sequence). The V and J ends lost 5 bases and 8 bases respectively, with 21 bases between them. The CDR3 has 15 amino acids. This chain's CDR3 is CSASLATGRKEKLFF. CDR3 DNA: TGCAGTGCTTCTCTTGCGACAGGAAGGAAGGAAAAACTGTTTTTT.

The chain is built from TRBV6-1 and TRBJ2-7; TRBD1 agrees at 8 bases. Germline V CDR1 and CDR2: MNHNS, SASEGT. The CDR3 has 16 amino acids. The junction had 17 bases not matched to a gene; V was cut back by 6 bases and J by 7 bases. The CDR3 loop reads CASSHGPQTGVEEQYF. The CDR3 DNA reads as TGTGCCAGCAGCCACGGCCCCCAGACAGGGGTGGAGGAGCAGTACTTC.

This clonotype was seen repeatedly, ten times or more. The V call is TRBV5-1, the J call TRBJ2-7; unclear D gene. Deletions cut 4 bases from V and 2 bases from J, with 13 bases between. Germline V gives CDR1 SGHRS, CDR2 YFSETQ. There are 14 residues in the CDR3. The CDR3 nucleotides read TGCGCCAGCAGCCCCCCACCCCCTGCCTACGAGCAGTACTTC. It is translated as CASSPPPPAYEQYF. The variable domain in full, with the rest retrieved from reference TRBV5-1 and TRBJ2-7, is KAGVTQTPRYLIKTRGQQVTLSCSPISGHRSVSWYQQTPGQGLQFLFEYFSETQRNKGNFPGRFSGRQFSNSRSEMNVSTLELGDSALYLCASSPPPPAYEQYFGPGTRLTVT.

CDR3 sequence: CASSSTGTTYGYTF. DNA of the CDR3: TGTGCCAGCAGCTCTACCGGGACGACGTATGGCTACACCTTC. This rearrangement joins TRBV9 to TRBJ1-2, with D perhaps TRBD1 (5 bases). The CDR3 runs to 14 residues. Looked up from germline, CDR1 is SGDLS and CDR2 is YYNGEE. V dropped 4 bases and J dropped 5 bases, with 15 bases sitting between them.

This sequence joins TRBV12-3 or TRBV12-4 and TRBJ1-1, with no clear D. Trimming cost V 4 bases and J 1 base, with 13 bases left between them. The CDR3 has 15 residues. CDR3 sequence (DNA): TGTGCCAGCAGTTCCGGGGTAGCTACGAACACTGAAGCTTTCTTT. Amino acid sequence: CASSSGVATNTEAFF.

This clonotype was counted a few times. The rearrangement joins TRBV12-3 or TRBV12-4 to TRBJ2-5; 7 nucleotides agree with TRBD2. V trimming: 6 bases; J trimming: 5 bases; junction bases outside the gene matches: 3. The CDR3 has 12 residues. DNA for the CDR3: TGTGCCAGCAGGCACGGGGGGGAGACCCAGTACTTC. This sequence encodes CASRHGGETQYF.

This chain joins TRBV11-1 and TRBJ1-1; D is unclear. The germline V and J ends were trimmed by 0 bases and 0 bases, with 14 bases remaining between them. The CDR3 totals 17 residues. Looked up from germline, CDR1 is SGHAT and CDR2 is FQDESV (reference sequence). CDR3 protein: CASSLALTPQMNTEAFF. The CDR3 DNA is TGTGCCAGCAGCTTAGCATTAACCCCTCAGATGAACACTGAAGCTTTCTTT.

This clonotype was counted a few times. This sequence joins TRBV12-3 or TRBV12-4 and TRBJ2-1, with D uncertain. The CDR3 length is 14 residues. Deletions cut 3 bases from V and 1 base from J, with 7 bases between. The CDR3 DNA reads TGTGCCAGCAGTTTGGCGGAGTCCTACAATGAGCAGTTCTTC. Translation: CASSLAESYNEQFF.

This chain joins TRBV20-1 and TRBJ2-1; possibly TRBD2 for D (6 bases). The CDR3 is 13 residues long. The germline V and J ends were trimmed by 7 bases and 6 bases, with 16 bases remaining between them. Germline V CDR1 and CDR2: DFQATT, SNEGSKA (reference sequence). DNA for the CDR3: TGCAGTGTTCCGGGACTGGATCGCAATGAGCAGTTCTTC. It translates to CSVPGLDRNEQFF.

This rearrangement joins TRBV12-3 or TRBV12-4 to TRBJ2-7; 8 nucleotides line up with TRBD1. The CDR3 is made up of 14 amino acids. The V and J ends lost 5 bases and 2 bases, in that order; junction bases with no gene match: 5. The CDR3 is CASSPGQVAYEQYF. Here the CDR3 DNA reads TGTGCCAGCAGTCCGGGACAGGTCGCCTACGAGCAGTACTTC.

The chain recombines TRBV27 with TRBJ2-7; D call uncertain. V was trimmed by 4 bases and J by 0 bases, leaving 7 bases between them. Germline lookup yields CDR1 MNHEY and CDR2 SMNVEV (reference sequence). This CDR3 spans 13 amino acids. The CDR3 DNA reads TGTGCCAGCAGTTCCTTCCTCTCCTACGAGCAGTACTTC. The encoded protein is CASSSFLSYEQYF.

This clonotype was counted many times. This chain uses TRBV7-9 with TRBJ2-7, with TRBD2 identical over 10 bases. Per the germline V gene, CDR1 is SEHNR and CDR2 is FQNEAQ (reference sequence). The CDR3 is 15 amino acids. Losses at the gene ends were 4 bases for V and 0 bases for J; bases not matched to a gene: 3. The CDR3 protein is CASSSGLAASYEQYF. As DNA, the CDR3 is TGTGCCAGCAGCTCCGGACTAGCGGCCTCCTACGAGCAGTACTTC.

The chain has TRBV9 and TRBJ2-7; 9 bases align to TRBD2. The CDR3 has 17 residues. Looked up from germline, CDR1 is SGDLS and CDR2 is YYNGEE. The V gene end was trimmed by 0 bases and the J gene end by 6 bases; junction bases not matched to a gene: 13. CDR3 residues: CASSVEAGGPSDCEQYF. CDR3 nucleotides: TGTGCCAGCAGCGTAGAGGCGGGAGGGCCCTCTGATTGCGAGCAGTACTTC.

V gene TRBV3-1 combines with J gene TRBJ2-1; 8 nucleotides align to TRBD2. The V segment lost 3 bases and the J segment 5 bases; nucleotides outside the gene matches: 18. The CDR3 sequence is 19 residues long. Germline V gene data show CDR1 as LGHDT and CDR2 as YNNKEL (reference sequence). DNA for the CDR3: TGTGCCAGCAGCCACTACGGCTTATACGGGAGGGCCGAGAACAATGAGCAGTTCTTC. Its protein is CASSHYGLYGRAENNEQFF.

This clonotype was counted a few times. The chain combines TRBV6-5 with TRBJ2-7; no clear D. V was shortened by 0 bases and J by 0 bases, with 12 bases between the two germline ends. CDR1 and CDR2 (germline): MNHEY, SVGAGI. The CDR3 loop spans 16 amino acids. Here the CDR3 reads CASSYSLARSSYEQYF. The DNA for the CDR3 is TGTGCCAGCAGTTACTCCCTGGCGCGGAGCTCCTACGAGCAGTACTTC.

This clonotype was counted a few times. CDR3 amino acids: CASSPWDRGGTEAFF. CDR3 sequence (DNA): TGTGCCAGCAGCCCTTGGGACAGGGGGGGCACTGAAGCTTTCTTT. The chain carries TRBV7-8 and TRBJ1-1, with 11 bases aligning to TRBD1. The CDR3 spans 15 residues. Losses at the gene ends were 5 bases for V and 4 bases for J; bases not matched to a gene: 6. In germline, CDR1 is SGHVS, CDR2 FQNEAQ.

The rearrangement links TRBV29-1 to TRBJ2-2; D is uncertain. The CDR3 extends over 11 amino acids. From germline, CDR1 is SQVTM and CDR2 ANQGSEA. The germline V and J ends were trimmed by 1 base and 5 bases, with 2 bases remaining between them. The CDR3 DNA sequence: TGCAGCGTTGAAGTGACCGGGGAGCTGTTTTTT. This encodes CSVEVTGELFF.

This clonotype was counted a few times. The chain joins TRBV25-1 to TRBJ2-1; 9 bases are shared with TRBD2. With V trimmed by 3 bases and J by 9 bases, 9 bases remained unmatched. The CDR3 is 15 amino acids. From germline, CDR1 is MGHDK and CDR2 SYGVNS. CDR3 DNA sequence: TGTGCCAGCAGTGAGGGACTAGCCGGGTGGGTTGAGCAGTTCTTC. This translates into CASSEGLAGWVEQFF.

This chain uses TRBV10-3 with TRBJ2-1; D possibly corresponds to TRBD1 (5 bases). The CDR3 length is 14 residues. Deletions cut 0 bases from V and 5 bases from J, with 8 bases between. Germline V gene data show CDR1 as ENHRY and CDR2 as SYGVKD. The CDR3, as DNA: TGTGCCATCAGTGAGTCCCAGGGAAACAATGAGCAGTTCTTC. Translating it yields CAISESQGNNEQFF.

V is TRBV9 and J is TRBJ2-2; D call uncertain. CDR1 and CDR2 (germline): SGDLS, YYNGEE. This CDR3 is built from 11 residues. Trimming left V 3 bases short and J 6 bases short, with 3 bases between. CDR3 bases: TGTGCCAGCAGCGAGGCCGGGGAGCTGTTTTTT. Its protein is CASSEAGELFF. Together with reference TRBV9 and TRBJ2-2, the CDR3 gives the full variable domain: DSGVTQTPKHLITATGQRVTLRCSPRSGDLSVYWYQQSLDQGLQFLIQYYNGEERAKGNILERFSAQQFPDLHSELNLSSLELGDSALYFCASSEAGELFFGEGSRLTVL.

The chain combines TRBV15 with TRBJ1-1, with unresolved D. In germline, CDR1 is LNHNV, CDR2 YYDKDF (reference sequence). The CDR3 runs to 13 residues. V was clipped by 3 bases and J by 3 bases, with 8 bases between them. DNA for the CDR3: TGTGCCACCAGCAGTTCGGGGTACACTGAAGCTTTCTTT. As protein: CATSSSGYTEAFF.

This sequence joins TRBV9 and TRBJ2-3; the match to TRBD2 covers 9 bases. This CDR3 is built from 16 residues. Losses at the gene ends were 0 bases for V and 5 bases for J; bases not matched to a gene: 7. Germline V lookup: CDR1 SGDLS, CDR2 YYNGEE. CDR3 coding DNA: TGTGCCAGCAGCGTAGCGGCGGGAGGGCCTGTAGATACGCAGTATTTT. Its protein is CASSVAAGGPVDTQYF.

CDR3 in amino acids: CSARFNEQFF. The CDR3 DNA is TGCAGTGCTAGGTTCAATGAGCAGTTCTTC. This chain connects TRBV20-1 to TRBJ2-1; no firm D call. Trimming shortened V by 3 bases and J by 6 bases, and 3 bases separated the two germline ends. Per the germline V gene, CDR1 is DFQATT and CDR2 is SNEGSKA (reference sequence). The CDR3 length is 10 residues.